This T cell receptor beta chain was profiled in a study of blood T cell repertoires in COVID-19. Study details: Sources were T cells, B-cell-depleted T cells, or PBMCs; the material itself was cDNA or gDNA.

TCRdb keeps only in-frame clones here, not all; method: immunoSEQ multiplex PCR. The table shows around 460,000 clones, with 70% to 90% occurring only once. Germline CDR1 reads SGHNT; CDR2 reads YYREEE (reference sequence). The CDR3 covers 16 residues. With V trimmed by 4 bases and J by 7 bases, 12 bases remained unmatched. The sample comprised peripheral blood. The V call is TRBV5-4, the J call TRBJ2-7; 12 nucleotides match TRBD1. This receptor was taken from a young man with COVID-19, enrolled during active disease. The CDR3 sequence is CASSPRTGTGGQEQYF. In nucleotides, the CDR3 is TGTGCCAGCAGCCCGAGAACCGGGACAGGGGGCCAAGAGCAGTACTTC.